This T cell receptor (beta chain) was observed in a study of a mutant IDH1 vaccine in newly diagnosed glioma. The CDR3 has 12 amino acids. With 6 bases removed from V and 3 bases from J, the gap between germline ends came to 7 bases. The germline gives CDR1 SNHLY, CDR2 FYNNEI. Regarding this clone: Its antigen is currently unknown. Other DNA sequences in this specimen translate into the identical CDR3.

Study-wide points: Apparently unrelated to pseudoprogression were changes in the top peripheral T cell clonotypes.

The method was immunoSEQ multiplex PCR; TCRdb's version includes in-frame clones alone and lacks a portion of them. The sample consists of around 92,000 clones, about 87% of them appearing once. The time point is: baseline, week 1 (first vaccination visit). Treatment specified: pre-vaccination baseline after standard-of-care therapy. The genes are TRBV2 and TRBJ2-3; D call uncertain. This TCR was sampled from a woman between 45 and 65 years old with glioma. The material was PBMCs, obtained from a glioma patient treated with radiotherapy, temozolomide or both. In nucleotides, the CDR3 is TGTGCCAGCAGAGAGAGAACAGATACGCAGTATTTT. Translated, it gives CASRERTDTQYF.